The 6 T cell receptor beta chains reported below all come from one sample, sequenced in a study of T cells in Graves' hyperthyroidism and ophthalmopathy. Amplification yielded TCR beta CDR3 regions, with RNA transcripts as the source. HTBI primers drove first-round RT-PCR of the TCR CDR3. TCRdb ran MiXCR on the multiplex PCR reads and lists one entry per CDR3 protein. The sample includes about 260,000 distinct CDR3 sequences, 22% of them seen just once. The specimen was blood. These receptor sequences come from a young man with Graves' ophthalmopathy.

The count of this clonotype is one. The V gene is TRBV30, the J gene TRBJ2-3; 7 bases agree with TRBD2. Per the germline V gene, CDR1 is GTSNPN and CDR2 is SVGIG (reference sequence). The trim removed 8 bases at V and 3 bases at J, leaving 17 bases unmatched. CDR3 size: 16 residues. The chain's CDR3 is CASSLHPRESTDTQYF. CDR3 DNA sequence: TGTGCCAGCAGCCTCCATCCGCGGGAGTCTACAGATACGCAGTATTTT.

There are many counts of this clonotype. The J gene is TRBJ2-1, the V gene TRBV11-3; TRBD2 matches at 11 bases. The germline CDR1 and CDR2 sequences are SGHNT and YENEEA. This CDR3 is built from 16 residues. V was pared by 5 bases and J by 5 bases, with 8 bases of the junction left unmatched. The CDR3 DNA reads TGTGCCAGCAGCCCGAGGGGACTAGCGGCTCACAATGAGCAGTTCTTC. This sequence encodes CASSPRGLAAHNEQFF.

The genes are TRBV20-1 and TRBJ1-2; 7 bases are a match to TRBD1. Losses at the gene ends were 4 bases for V and 7 bases for J; bases not matched to a gene: 6. Per germline, CDR1 DFQATT and CDR2 SNEGSKA (reference sequence). The CDR3 is 12 residues long. CDR3 protein: CSATRRGAGYTF. As DNA, the CDR3 is TGCAGTGCTACCCGCAGGGGGGCTGGCTACACCTTC.

This chain joins TRBV5-1 and TRBJ2-7; either TRBD1 or TRBD2 may fit D (5 bases each). CDR1 is SGHRS, CDR2 YFSETQ, per germline. The CDR3 is 15 amino acids. V lost 6 bases and J lost 5, with 21 bases in between. CDR3 residues: CASTDGGLHGHEQYF. CDR3 sequence (DNA): TGCGCCAGCACGGATGGGGGTCTCCATGGCCACGAGCAGTACTTC. Combining the CDR3 with reference TRBV5-1 and TRBJ2-7 gives the whole variable domain KAGVTQTPRYLIKTRGQQVTLSCSPISGHRSVSWYQQTPGQGLQFLFEYFSETQRNKGNFPGRFSGRQFSNSRSEMNVSTLELGDSALYLCASTDGGLHGHEQYFGPGTRLTVT.

This clonotype was detected only a few times. V is TRBV6-2 or TRBV6-3 and J is TRBJ2-7; TRBD1 matches 8 bases. The CDR3 runs to 14 residues. Germline V gene data show CDR1 as MNHEY and CDR2 as SVGEGT. V was clipped by 6 bases and J by 3 bases; unmatched bases: 7. The CDR3 here is CASRGDRPDYEQYF. CDR3 bases: TGTGCCAGCAGGGGGGACAGGCCCGACTACGAGCAGTACTTC.

This clonotype was detected only a few times. The chain employs TRBV28 and TRBJ2-7; the D gene is possibly TRBD1 (6 bases). The CDR3 consists of 14 residues. V was trimmed by 6 bases and J by 2 bases, leaving 14 bases between them. Germline CDR1 MDHEN, CDR2 SYDVKM. The CDR3 DNA reads TGTGCCAGCAGCCCGGGACAACTCCCCTACGAGCAGTACTTC. Translation: CASSPGQLPYEQYF.